Each of the 8 T cell receptor beta chains below was sequenced from the same sample in a study of shared clonotypes between healthy human individuals (TCRdb year 2020). Receptors were amplified or captured by the immunoSEQ multiplex PCR assay. TCRdb mirrors the immuneACCESS table, restricted to in-frame sequences. Some clones are absent from its copies; in checked studies, under half trace to an unresolved V gene, and the reason for the others is unknown. A total of around 530,000 clones appear in this sample, roughly 79% of them only once. The ten largest make up around 12% of the sample. Sample: PBMCs. The receptors were gathered from a woman in her 40s in good health. Some clones in this sample may be carry-over from other donors' samples.

The chain uses TRBV15 and TRBJ1-5; possibly TRBD1 for D (5 bases). V was cut by 0 bases and J by 5 bases, with 11 bases left in between. The length of the CDR3 is 15 residues. Germline V gives CDR1 LNHNV, CDR2 YYDKDF (reference sequence). This CDR3 reads CATSREGPTYQPQHF. DNA of the CDR3: TGTGCCACCAGCAGAGAGGGACCGACATATCAGCCCCAGCATTTT.

The CDR3 DNA reads as TGTGCCATCGGGGGGGGGATGACTGAAGCTTTCTTT. Its protein is CAIGGGMTEAFF. The J gene is TRBJ1-1, the V gene TRBV10-3; D might be TRBD1 (5 bases). Germline V lookup: CDR1 ENHRY, CDR2 SYGVKD. This CDR3 comprises 12 residues. V dropped 8 bases and J dropped 5 bases, with 12 bases sitting between them.

A word on this clone: One end of the junction fails to match germline, which may point to a read error. In the same sample, other DNA sequences code for this CDR3. V and J are TRBV18 and TRBJ2-3, with D maybe TRBD2 (5 bases). The CDR3 consists of 13 residues. Germline values: CDR1 KGHSH, CDR2 LQKENI. This CDR3 is CASSPGSTDTQYF. In nucleotides, the CDR3 is TGTGCCAGCTCACCGGGGAGCACTGATACGCAGTATTTT.

The CDR3 nucleotides are TGTGCCAGCAGCCCGGGGGTAGCGGGGCCCTACAATGAGCAGTTCTTC. Its protein product is CASSPGVAGPYNEQFF. This chain connects TRBV9 to TRBJ2-1, with 8 bases matching TRBD2. Germline assignment: CDR1 SGDLS and CDR2 YYNGEE. Trimming took 4 bases from V and 2 from J; bases not matched to a gene: 8. CDR3 size: 16 residues. Together with reference TRBV9 and TRBJ2-1, the CDR3 gives the full variable domain: DSGVTQTPKHLITATGQRVTLRCSPRSGDLSVYWYQQSLDQGLQFLIQYYNGEERAKGNILERFSAQQFPDLHSELNLSSLELGDSALYFCASSPGVAGPYNEQFFGPGTRLTVL.

This clone was detected only a few times. The V and J genes are TRBV14 and TRBJ2-1; 8 positions match TRBD2. This CDR3 is 16 amino acids long. CDR1 is SGHDN and CDR2 is FVKESK in the germline V gene. Losses at the gene ends were 1 base for V and 3 bases for J; bases not matched to a gene: 5. CDR3 region: CASSQVWLAGYNEQFF. CDR3 DNA: TGTGCCAGCAGCCAAGTGTGGCTAGCGGGCTACAATGAGCAGTTCTTC.

The chain has TRBV6-1 and TRBJ1-2; weak D call: TRBD1 (5 bases). The V end was cut by 2 bases, the J end by 7 bases, with 11 bases between. CDR3 length: 13 amino acids. From germline, CDR1 is MNHNS and CDR2 SASEGT. The CDR3 protein is CASSENGRVGYTF. The CDR3 coding sequence is TGTGCCAGCAGTGAAAATGGCAGGGTTGGCTACACCTTC.

The J gene is TRBJ2-1, the V gene TRBV4-1, with unresolved D. The CDR3 consists of 13 residues. V was trimmed by 0 bases and J by 8 bases, leaving 8 bases between them. Per the germline V gene, CDR1 is MGHRA and CDR2 is YSYEKL. CDR3 in amino acids: CASSQEIADEQFF. The CDR3 DNA is TGCGCCAGCAGCCAAGAAATTGCGGATGAGCAGTTCTTC.

With regard to this clone: One junction end disagrees with the germline gene, perhaps due to a read error. The CDR3 DNA follows: TGTGCCAGCAGCCACAGTCAGGGGCAAGGGACCCAGTACTTC. It yields the protein CASSHSQGQGTQYF. The chain carries TRBV5-4 and TRBJ2-5, with D possibly TRBD1 on 6 matching bases. Looked up from germline, CDR1 is SGHNT and CDR2 is YYREEE (reference sequence). The CDR3 length is 14 residues.